The source of this T cell receptor (beta chain) is a study of siplizumab effects on memory and regulatory T cells. With 1 base removed from V and 4 bases from J, the gap between germline ends came to 4 bases. CDR1 and CDR2 from the germline V gene are KGHSH and LQKENI. The CDR3 covers 12 residues. For this clone: Its antigen remains unidentified.

Study-level points and caveats: In unstimulated cells, naive T cells appeared more diverse than memory T cells and seemed major alloresponse contributors. Confirmatory evidence of suppressive function in proliferating siplizumab-culture Tregs was not obtained.

Researchers cocultured the mixed lymphocyte reaction cells at 37°C for under 7 days. Assays examined roughly 100,000 TCR templates per sample. TCRdb's copy holds only in-frame clones and misses some; the assay was immunoSEQ multiplex PCR. Here the sample spans about 18,000 clones, under 50% being singletons. Sequencing was done on a sample of CFSE-low (dividing) CD4+ T cells sorted from an allogeneic mixed lymphocyte reaction. The TCR comes from a human donor in good health; the cells came from an allogeneic mixed lymphocyte reaction. The chain links TRBV18 to TRBJ1-1; D gene uncertain. CDR3 amino acids: CASSPQGTEAFF. As DNA, the CDR3 is TGTGCCAGCTCACCACAGGGCACTGAAGCTTTCTTT.